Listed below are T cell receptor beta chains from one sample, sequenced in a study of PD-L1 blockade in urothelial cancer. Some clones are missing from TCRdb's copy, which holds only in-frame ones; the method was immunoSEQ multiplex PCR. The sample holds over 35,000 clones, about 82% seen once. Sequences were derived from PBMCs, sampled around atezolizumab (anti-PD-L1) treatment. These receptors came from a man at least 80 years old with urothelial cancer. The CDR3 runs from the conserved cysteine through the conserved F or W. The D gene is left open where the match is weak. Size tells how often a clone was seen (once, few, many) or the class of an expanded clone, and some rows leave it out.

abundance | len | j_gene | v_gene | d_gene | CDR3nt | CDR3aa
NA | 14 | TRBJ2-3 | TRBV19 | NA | TGTGCCAGTAGTAAGGACCGGCGGGATGATACGCAGTATTTT | CASSKDRRDDTQYF
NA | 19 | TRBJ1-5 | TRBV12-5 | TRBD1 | TGTGCTAGTGGTTTGTTCTCGTCGACAGGGGGTCTTAGCAATCAGCCCCAGCATTTT | CASGLFSSTGGLSNQPQHF
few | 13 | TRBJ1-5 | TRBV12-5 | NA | TGTGCTAGTGGGATAAGCGGCGGTAGGCCCCAGCATTTT | CASGISGGRPQHF
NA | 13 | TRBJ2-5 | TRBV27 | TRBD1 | TGTGCCAGCAGTCGTACAGGGGAGGAGACCCAGTACTTC | CASSRTGEETQYF
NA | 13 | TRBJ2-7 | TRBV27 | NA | TGTGCCAGCAGATTCCGGGGTCCGGGGGAGCAGTACTTC | CASRFRGPGEQYF
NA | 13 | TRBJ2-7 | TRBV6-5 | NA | TGTGCCAGCAGATTATACAGGGAGTCCGAGCAGTACTTC | CASRLYRESEQYF
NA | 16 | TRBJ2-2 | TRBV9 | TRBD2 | TGTGCCAGCAGCGGGACTAGCGGGACCCAGGCAGGGGAGCTGTTTTTT | CASSGTSGTQAGELFF
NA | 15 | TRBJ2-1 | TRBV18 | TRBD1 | TGTGCCAGCTCACCACCGAAGCAGGGGGCGGTTGAGCAGTTCTTC | CASSPPKQGAVEQFF
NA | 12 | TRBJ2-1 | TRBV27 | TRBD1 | TGTGCCAGCAGTTCAGGGGGCAATGAGCAGTTCTTC | CASSSGGNEQFF
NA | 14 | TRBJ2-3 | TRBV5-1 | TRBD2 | TGCGCCAGCAGCACGGGACTAGCCGTAGATACGCAGTATTTT | CASSTGLAVDTQYF
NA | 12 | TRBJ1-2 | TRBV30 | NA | TGTGCCTGGGGAGGGATAGGCTATGGCTACACCTTC | CAWGGIGYGYTF
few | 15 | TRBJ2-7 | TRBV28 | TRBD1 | TGTGCCAGCAGTTTAGAGAGGGGGCACTCCTACGAGCAGTACTTC | CASSLERGHSYEQYF
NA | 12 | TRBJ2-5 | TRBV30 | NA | TGTGCCTGGAGTGTAAGCTGGGAGACCCAGTACTTC | CAWSVSWETQYF
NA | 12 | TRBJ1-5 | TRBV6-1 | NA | TGTGCCAGCAGTGAAGCCCAGGAGCCCCAGCATTTT | CASSEAQEPQHF
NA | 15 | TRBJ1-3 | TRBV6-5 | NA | TGTGCCAGCAGTTACTCGGGGGGGTCTGGAAACACCATATATTTT | CASSYSGGSGNTIYF
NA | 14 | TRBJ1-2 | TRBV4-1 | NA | TGCGCCAGCAGCCAGGGGGGTGGGGGGTATGGCTACACCTTC | CASSQGGGGYGYTF
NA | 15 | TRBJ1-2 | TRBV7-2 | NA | TGTGCCAGCAGCTTATCGACTGATCTGGCCTATGGCTACACCTTC | CASSLSTDLAYGYTF